These T cell receptor beta chains were read from a single sample in a study of T-cell memory formation after mild COVID-19. MiXCR, run by TCRdb on the 5' RACE reads, gives a single entry per CDR3 protein. This sample carries fewer than 650,000 distinct CDR3 sequences, approximately 21% of them seen once, and the ten largest clones take roughly 8.1%. The sequencing input was PBMCs or a T cell subset sorted from them (not recorded which). These receptors all come from an adult woman who had mild COVID-19 (a few samples of this study predate the infection). Cell type and time point are not known. CDR3s include the opening cysteine and the closing phenylalanine or tryptophan. D genes are given only for firm matches. Only some rows state a clone size, as once, few, many or a class for expanded clones.

>TRBV20-1|few|TRBJ2-6|TRBD1|14
TGCAGTGCTAGGGACAGGGCTGGGGCCAACGTCCTGACTTTC
CSARDRAGANVLTF
>TRBV6-4|NA|TRBJ2-3|NA|15
TGTGCCAGCAGTGATGGTGCGGGTAGCACAGATACGCAGTATTTT
CASSDGAGSTDTQYF
>TRBV5-6|NA|TRBJ1-2|TRBD1|14
TGTGCCAGCAGCTTACCGGGACAGGGGTCCACCTCTACCTTC
CASSLPGQGSTSTF
>TRBV15|NA|TRBJ2-2|NA|15
TGTGCCACCAGCAGAACCAGGGTGGACACCGGGGAGCTGTTTTTT
CATSRTRVDTGELFF
>TRBV7-8|few|TRBJ1-1|TRBD1|12
TGTGCCACCTCACAGGGGAGGACTGAAGCTTTCTTT
CATSQGRTEAFF
>TRBV7-3|NA|TRBJ2-6|NA|20
TGTGCCAGCAGCTTAAAGAACTGGGATCCCCGACAGACTGGGGCCAACGTCCTGACTTTC
CASSLKNWDPRQTGANVLTF
>TRBV12-3/TRBV12-4|many|TRBJ2-7|NA|12
TGTGCCAGCAGTCCCGGGGCCTACGAGCAGTACTTC
CASSPGAYEQYF
>TRBV24-1|NA|TRBJ2-4|NA|14
TGTGCCACCAGTGATTCCAGGGGGGGTAACATTCAGTACTTC
CATSDSRGGNIQYF
>TRBV5-1|NA|TRBJ2-7|TRBD2|19
TGCGCCAGCAGCAATACCGGGACTAGCGGGAGTCTGCCTACCTACGAGCAGTACTTC
CASSNTGTSGSLPTYEQYF
>TRBV24-1|few|TRBJ2-1|TRBD2|15
TGTGCCACCGGGACTAGCGGGAAAGGGGGGAATGAGCAGTTCTTC
CATGTSGKGGNEQFF
>TRBV24-1|once|TRBJ2-1|TRBD1|14
TGTGCCACCAGTTCTGGACAGGCCACCTGTGAGCAGTTCTTC
CATSSGQATCEQFF
>TRBV5-6|NA|TRBJ2-7|TRBD1|14
TGTGCCAGCAGCCCGACAGGGGTTGTCGCCGAGCAGTACTTC
CASSPTGVVAEQYF
>TRBV6-2/TRBV6-3|NA|TRBJ2-7|NA|11
TGTGCCAGCAGAAAAAACTACGAGCAGTACTTC
CASRKNYEQYF
>TRBV2|few|TRBJ2-1|NA|13
TGTGCCAGCAGTGAATTGCGGTCGGGTGAGCAGTTCTTC
CASSELRSGEQFF
>TRBV7-9|few|TRBJ2-1|NA|16
TGTGCCAGCAGCCCGAGGCAGGGGAGCTCCTACAATGAGCAGTTCTTC
CASSPRQGSSYNEQFF
>TRBV20-1|few|TRBJ1-2|NA|14
TGCAGTGCTAGAGATCCGGACTCTAACTATGGCTACACCTTC
CSARDPDSNYGYTF
>TRBV20-1|NA|TRBJ2-5|NA|13
TGCAGTGCTAGAGGTTTGGGGGTCGAGACCCAGTACTTC
CSARGLGVETQYF
>TRBV29-1|few|TRBJ2-5|NA|12
TGCAGCGTTGGGACTTCACAAGAGACCCAGTACTTC
CSVGTSQETQYF
>TRBV20-1|NA|TRBJ1-1|NA|14
TGCAGTGCCCCGGAGATCACGCTTAACACTGAAGCTTTCTTT
CSAPEITLNTEAFF
>TRBV29-1|NA|TRBJ2-3|NA|14
TGCAGCGTTGAGAAGCGCCGAAGCACAGATACGCAGTATTTT
CSVEKRRSTDTQYF
>TRBV7-2|NA|TRBJ1-2|TRBD1|16
TGTGCCAGCAGCTTAGGAGGGACAGGGGCCCGCTATGGCTACACCTTC
CASSLGGTGARYGYTF
>TRBV6-2/TRBV6-3|few|TRBJ1-4|NA|15
TGTGCCAGCAGTCCACACTCCACGGGGGATGAAAAACTGTTTTTT
CASSPHSTGDEKLFF
>TRBV11-2|few|TRBJ2-3|TRBD2|18
TGTGCCAGCAGCTTAGATCGCGGCCTAGCGGGGGGCACAGATACGCAGTATTTT
CASSLDRGLAGGTDTQYF
>TRBV4-1|few|TRBJ1-1|TRBD1|14
TGCGCCAGCAGCCAAGGCAGGGGGTGGACTGAAGCTTTCTTT
CASSQGRGWTEAFF
>TRBV12-3/TRBV12-4|NA|TRBJ2-7|NA|15
TGTGCCAGCAGTCCGCACCCGGACTCCGATGTCGAGCAGTACTTC
CASSPHPDSDVEQYF
>TRBV16|NA|TRBJ2-7|NA|14
TGTGCCAGCCCGTGGGGGGCTAGCTCCTACGAGCAGTACTTC
CASPWGASSYEQYF
>TRBV3-1|NA|TRBJ2-3|NA|13
TGTGCCAGCAGCCAAGATAGCCTTAGTACGCAGTATTTT
CASSQDSLSTQYF
>TRBV12-3/TRBV12-4|NA|TRBJ1-1|NA|14
TGTGCCAGTGGAGGACCCGTAATGAACACTGAAGCTTTCTTT
CASGGPVMNTEAFF
>TRBV4-2|NA|TRBJ2-1|TRBD2|17
TGTGCCAGCAGCCAAGAAGGTAGCGGGGGAGGGAACAATGAGCAGTTCTTC
CASSQEGSGGGNNEQFF
>TRBV20-1|NA|TRBJ2-7|TRBD2|17
TGCAGTGCTAGAGATCCACGGTGGACTAGCGGGAGTATCGAGCAGTACTTC
CSARDPRWTSGSIEQYF
>TRBV12-3/TRBV12-4|NA|TRBJ1-2|NA|18
TGTGCCAGCCACTCTATATCGCGACCGGTTACGGGACCTGATGGCTACACCTTC
CASHSISRPVTGPDGYTF